The 5 T cell receptor beta chains given below trace back to one sample, sequenced in a study of technical replicates of blood from a handful of donors (dated by TCRdb to the late 2010s). Library construction relied on the immunoSEQ multiplex PCR assay. TCRdb mirrors the immuneACCESS table, restricted to in-frame sequences. Some clones are absent from its copies; in checked studies, under half trace to an unresolved V gene, and the reason for the others is unknown. This sample has roughly 70,000 clones in its table, and 85% to 95% of those were observed once. The ten largest make up under 0.5% of the sample. Source material: T cells isolated from PBMCs. The receptors were gathered from a human donor in good health.

V and J are TRBV11-2 and TRBJ2-5, with a weak D call TRBD2 (6 bases). Deletions cut 2 bases from V and 4 bases from J, with 8 bases between. This CDR3 has 13 amino acids. From germline, CDR1 is SGHAT and CDR2 FQNNGV. This CDR3 reads CASSLFGGETQYF. CDR3 coding DNA: TGTGCCAGCAGCTTATTCGGGGGAGAGACCCAGTACTTC.

This chain uses TRBV10-3 with TRBJ2-5; D perhaps matches TRBD1 (5 bases). Germline-derived CDR1 and CDR2 are ENHRY and SYGVKD. The CDR3 is made up of 13 amino acids. V was pared by 2 bases and J by 4 bases, with 8 bases between. CDR3 sequence (DNA): TGTGCCATCAGTGAGGCTAGGGGAGAGACCCAGTACTTC. Protein: CAISEARGETQYF.

The V call is TRBV4-2, the J call TRBJ2-5, with 13 bases matching TRBD2. J gave up 5 bases and V 1 base, and 10 bases lay outside the gene matches. The CDR3 consists of 18 residues. Germline V lookup: CDR1 LGHNA, CDR2 YNFKEQ. The CDR3 is CASSQVPTSGRAGETQYF. CDR3 sequence (DNA): TGTGCCAGCAGCCAAGTCCCAACTAGCGGGAGGGCGGGGGAGACCCAGTACTTC.

This sequence joins TRBV11-2 and TRBJ1-2; TRBD1 matches at 11 bases. V lost 0 bases to trimming and J lost 7 bases; unmatched junction nucleotides: 4. Germline CDR1 and CDR2: SGHAT and FQNNGV. This CDR3 has 15 amino acids. The CDR3 reads CASSLEGQGAVGYTF. The CDR3 region has the DNA TGTGCCAGCAGCTTAGAAGGACAGGGGGCAGTTGGCTACACCTTC.

The chain uses TRBV5-6 and TRBJ1-5; no reliable D call. V was shortened by 1 base and J by 5 bases, with 7 bases between the two germline ends. Germline V gene sequence: CDR1 SGHDT, CDR2 YYEEEE. This CDR3 contains 13 residues. CDR3 protein: CASSLSRDQPQHF. CDR3 nucleotide sequence: TGTGCCAGCAGCTTGAGTCGGGATCAGCCCCAGCATTTT.